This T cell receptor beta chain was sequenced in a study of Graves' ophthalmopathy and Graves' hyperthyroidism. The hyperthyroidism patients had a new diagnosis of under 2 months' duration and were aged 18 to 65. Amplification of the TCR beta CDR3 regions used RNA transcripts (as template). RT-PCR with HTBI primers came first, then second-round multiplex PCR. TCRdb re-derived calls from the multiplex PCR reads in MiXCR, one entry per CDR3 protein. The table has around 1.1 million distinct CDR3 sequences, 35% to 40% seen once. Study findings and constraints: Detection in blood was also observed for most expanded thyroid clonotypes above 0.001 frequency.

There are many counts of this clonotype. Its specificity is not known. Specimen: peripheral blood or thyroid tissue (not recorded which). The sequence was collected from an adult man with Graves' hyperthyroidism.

DNA for the CDR3: TGCAGTGCTAGAGTTAGCTCCTCCTACGAGCAGTACTTC. Translating gives CSARVSSSYEQYF. The chain has TRBV20-1 and TRBJ2-7, with D hard to call. From germline, CDR1 is DFQATT and CDR2 SNEGSKA (reference sequence). The CDR3 has 13 amino acids. Trimming stripped 1 base from V and 0 bases from J, with 7 bases between.